This T cell receptor (beta chain) was recovered during a study of T cell repertoires in ileal Crohn's disease. Overall study context: Operated complications were stricturing disease (roughly 60%) and penetrating disease (about 39%).

V trimming: 8 bases; J trimming: 2 bases; junction bases outside the gene matches: 10. CDR1 and CDR2 from the germline V gene are MNHNS and SASEGT. The CDR3 runs to 15 residues. Data came from immunoSEQ multiplex PCR; TCRdb stores just in-frame clones and leaves some out. This sample carries about 8,200 clones, 90% to 97% of them seen once, and the ten largest clones take approximately 0.2%. The receptor was isolated from an adult with Crohn's disease. The sequencing sample was made of ileal tissue. V and J are TRBV6-1 and TRBJ2-5; 8 bases are a match to TRBD2. The CDR3 DNA reads TGTGCCAGCCAGGAGGGAACTAGCGGACAAGAGACCCAGTACTTC. The encoded protein is CASQEGTSGQETQYF.